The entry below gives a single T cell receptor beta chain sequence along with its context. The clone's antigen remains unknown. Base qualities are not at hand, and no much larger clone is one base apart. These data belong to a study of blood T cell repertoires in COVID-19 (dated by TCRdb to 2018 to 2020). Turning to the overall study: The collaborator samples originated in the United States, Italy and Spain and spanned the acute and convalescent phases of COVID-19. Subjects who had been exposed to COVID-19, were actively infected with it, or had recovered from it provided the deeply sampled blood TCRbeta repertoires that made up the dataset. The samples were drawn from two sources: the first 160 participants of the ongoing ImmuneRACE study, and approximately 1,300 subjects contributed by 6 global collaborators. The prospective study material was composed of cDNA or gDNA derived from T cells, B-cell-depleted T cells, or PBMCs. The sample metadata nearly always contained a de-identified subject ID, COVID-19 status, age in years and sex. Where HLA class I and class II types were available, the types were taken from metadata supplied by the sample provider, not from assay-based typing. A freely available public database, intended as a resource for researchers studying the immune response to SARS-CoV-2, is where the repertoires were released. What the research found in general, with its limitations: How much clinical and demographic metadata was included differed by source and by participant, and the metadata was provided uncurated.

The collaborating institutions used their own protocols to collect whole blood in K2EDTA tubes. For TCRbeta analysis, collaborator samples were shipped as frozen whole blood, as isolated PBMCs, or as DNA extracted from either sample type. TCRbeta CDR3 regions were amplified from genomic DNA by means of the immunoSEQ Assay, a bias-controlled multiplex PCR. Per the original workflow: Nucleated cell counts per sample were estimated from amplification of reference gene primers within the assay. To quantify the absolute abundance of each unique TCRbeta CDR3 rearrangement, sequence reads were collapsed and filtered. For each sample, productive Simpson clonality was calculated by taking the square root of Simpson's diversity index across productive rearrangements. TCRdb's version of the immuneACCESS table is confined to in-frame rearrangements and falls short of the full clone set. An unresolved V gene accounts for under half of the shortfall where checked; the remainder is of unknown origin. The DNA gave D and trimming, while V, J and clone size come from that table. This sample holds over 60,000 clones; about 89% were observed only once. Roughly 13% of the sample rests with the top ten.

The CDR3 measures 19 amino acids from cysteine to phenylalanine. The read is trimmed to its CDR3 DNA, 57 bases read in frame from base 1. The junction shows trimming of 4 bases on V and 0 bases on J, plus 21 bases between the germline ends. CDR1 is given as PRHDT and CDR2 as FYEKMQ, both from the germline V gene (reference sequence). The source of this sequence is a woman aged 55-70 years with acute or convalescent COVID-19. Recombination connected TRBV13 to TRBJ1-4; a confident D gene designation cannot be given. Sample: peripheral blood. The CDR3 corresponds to CASSSMGRAGFSTNEKLFF. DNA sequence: TGTGCCAGCAGCTCGATGGGTAGGGCGGGATTTTCAACTAATGAAAAACTGTTTTTT. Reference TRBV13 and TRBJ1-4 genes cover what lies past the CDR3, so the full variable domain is AAGVIQSPRHLIKEKRETATLKCYPIPRHDTVYWYQQGPGQDPQFLISFYEKMQSDKGSIPDRFSAQQFSDYHSELNMSSLELGDSALYFCASSSMGRAGFSTNEKLFFGSGTQLSVL.